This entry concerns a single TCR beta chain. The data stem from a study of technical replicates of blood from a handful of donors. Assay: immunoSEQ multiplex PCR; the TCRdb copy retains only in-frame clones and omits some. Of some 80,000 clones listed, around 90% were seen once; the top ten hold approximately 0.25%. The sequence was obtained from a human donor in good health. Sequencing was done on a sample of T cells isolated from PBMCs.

CDR3 coding DNA: TGTGCCAGCAGCAAATTAGGGGTAATCGTTCAGCTAGGAAACACCATATATTTT. Protein sequence: CASSKLGVIVQLGNTIYF. J is TRBJ1-3 and V is TRBV7-9, with TRBD1 as a possible D gene (5 bases). Trimming left V 5 bases short and J 4 bases short, with 24 bases between. Germline V CDR1 and CDR2: SEHNR, FQNEAQ (reference sequence). This CDR3 is built from 18 residues.